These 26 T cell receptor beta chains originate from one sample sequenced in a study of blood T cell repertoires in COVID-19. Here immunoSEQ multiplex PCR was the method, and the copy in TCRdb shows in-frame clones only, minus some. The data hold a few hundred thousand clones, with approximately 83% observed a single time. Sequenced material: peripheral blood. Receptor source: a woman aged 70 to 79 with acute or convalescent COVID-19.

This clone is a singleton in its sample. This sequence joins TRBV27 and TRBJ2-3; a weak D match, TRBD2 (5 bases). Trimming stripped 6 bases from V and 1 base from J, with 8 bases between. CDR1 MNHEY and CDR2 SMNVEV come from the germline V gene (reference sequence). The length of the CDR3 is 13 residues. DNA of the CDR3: TGTGCCAGCAGGCTCGGGGGCACAGATACGCAGTATTTT. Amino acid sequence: CASRLGGTDTQYF.

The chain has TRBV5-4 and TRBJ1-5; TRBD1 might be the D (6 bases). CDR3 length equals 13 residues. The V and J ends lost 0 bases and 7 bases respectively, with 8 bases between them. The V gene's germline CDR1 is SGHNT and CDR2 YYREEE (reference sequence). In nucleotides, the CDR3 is TGTGCCAGCAGCTTGGAAAGGGGGCAGCCCCAGCATTTT. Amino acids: CASSLERGQPQHF.

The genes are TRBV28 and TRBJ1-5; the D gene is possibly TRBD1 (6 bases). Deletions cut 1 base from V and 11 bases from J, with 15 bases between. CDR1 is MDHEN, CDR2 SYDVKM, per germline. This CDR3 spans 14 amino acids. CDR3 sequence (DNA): TGTGCCAGCAGTTTATCAGGGGCTCAGGGTGCCCAGCATTTT. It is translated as CASSLSGAQGAQHF.

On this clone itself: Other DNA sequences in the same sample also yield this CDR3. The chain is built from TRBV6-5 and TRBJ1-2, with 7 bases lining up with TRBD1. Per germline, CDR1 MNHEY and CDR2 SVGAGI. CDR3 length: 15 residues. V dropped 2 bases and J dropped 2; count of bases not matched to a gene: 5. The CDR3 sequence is CASSYRLDRNYGYTF. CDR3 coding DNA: TGTGCCAGCAGTTACCGCCTGGACAGGAACTATGGCTACACCTTC.

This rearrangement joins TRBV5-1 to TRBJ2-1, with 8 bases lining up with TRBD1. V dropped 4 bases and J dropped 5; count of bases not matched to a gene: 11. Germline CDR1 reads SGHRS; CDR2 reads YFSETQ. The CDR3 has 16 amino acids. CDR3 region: CASSQLQGEGNNEQFF. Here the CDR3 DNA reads TGCGCCAGCAGCCAGCTACAGGGGGAAGGGAACAATGAGCAGTTCTTC.

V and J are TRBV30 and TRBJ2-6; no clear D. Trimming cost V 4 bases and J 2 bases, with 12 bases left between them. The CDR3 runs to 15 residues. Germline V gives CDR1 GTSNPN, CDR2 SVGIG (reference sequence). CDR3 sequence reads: CAWNQEATGANVLTF. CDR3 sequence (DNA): TGTGCCTGGAACCAAGAGGCTACTGGGGCCAACGTCCTGACTTTC.

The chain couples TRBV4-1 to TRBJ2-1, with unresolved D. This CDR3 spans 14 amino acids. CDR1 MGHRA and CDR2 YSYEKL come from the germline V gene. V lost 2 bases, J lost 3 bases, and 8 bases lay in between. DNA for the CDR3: TGCGCCAGCAGCCAACCCCAACACTACAATGAGCAGTTCTTC. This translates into CASSQPQHYNEQFF.

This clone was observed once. The CDR3 DNA reads TGTGCCACCAGTGACCCACCGGGACTAGCTGCAGGGGAGCTGTTTTTT. It translates to CATSDPPGLAAGELFF. The chain has TRBV24-1 and TRBJ2-2, with 9 bases that match TRBD2. Germline values: CDR1 KGHDR, CDR2 SFDVKD. V lost 4 bases to trimming and J lost 8 bases; unmatched junction nucleotides: 10. The CDR3 is 16 amino acids.

The CDR3, as DNA: TGTGCCAGCAGCGCTCGACAGGGTGGGGCAAGCTCCTACAATGAGCAGTTCTTC. It is translated as CASSARQGGASSYNEQFF. The chain combines TRBV7-2 with TRBJ2-1; 7 bases are shared with TRBD1. Germline V gene data show CDR1 as SGHTA and CDR2 as FQGNSA. The junction had 13 bases not matched to a gene; V was cut back by 5 bases and J by 0 bases. The CDR3 sequence is 18 residues long.

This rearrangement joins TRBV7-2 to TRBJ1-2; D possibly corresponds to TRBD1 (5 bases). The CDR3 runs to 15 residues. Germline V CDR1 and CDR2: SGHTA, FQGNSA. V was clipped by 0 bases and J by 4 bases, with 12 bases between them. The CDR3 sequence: CASSLASQGPYGYTF. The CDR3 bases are TGTGCCAGCAGCTTAGCTTCTCAGGGCCCCTATGGCTACACCTTC.

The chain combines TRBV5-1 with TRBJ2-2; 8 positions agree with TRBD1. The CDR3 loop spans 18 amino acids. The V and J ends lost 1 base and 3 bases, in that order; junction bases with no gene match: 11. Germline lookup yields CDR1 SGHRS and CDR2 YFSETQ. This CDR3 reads CASSLTGQGRGDTGELFF. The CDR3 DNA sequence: TGCGCCAGCAGCTTGACAGGACAGGGCCGAGGGGACACCGGGGAGCTGTTTTTT.

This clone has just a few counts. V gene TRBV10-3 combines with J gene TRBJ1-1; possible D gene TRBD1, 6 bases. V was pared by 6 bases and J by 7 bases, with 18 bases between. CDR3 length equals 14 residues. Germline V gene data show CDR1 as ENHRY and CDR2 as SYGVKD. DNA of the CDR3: TGTGCCATCAGCGCGCAGGGGAAGCTGGGTGAAGCTTTCTTT. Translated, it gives CAISAQGKLGEAFF.

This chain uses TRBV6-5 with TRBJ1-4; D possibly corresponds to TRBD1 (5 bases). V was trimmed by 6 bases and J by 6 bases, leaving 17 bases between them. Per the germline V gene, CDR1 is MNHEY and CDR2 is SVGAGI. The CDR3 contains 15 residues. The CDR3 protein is CASRRGPGEYEKLFF. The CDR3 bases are TGTGCCAGCAGGCGGGGCCCGGGGGAATATGAAAAACTGTTTTTT.

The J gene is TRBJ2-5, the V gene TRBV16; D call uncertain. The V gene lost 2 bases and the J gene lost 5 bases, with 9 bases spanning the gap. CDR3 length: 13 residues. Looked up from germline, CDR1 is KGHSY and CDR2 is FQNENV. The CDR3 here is CASSQVARETQYF. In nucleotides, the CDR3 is TGTGCCAGCAGCCAAGTGGCTAGGGAGACCCAGTACTTC.

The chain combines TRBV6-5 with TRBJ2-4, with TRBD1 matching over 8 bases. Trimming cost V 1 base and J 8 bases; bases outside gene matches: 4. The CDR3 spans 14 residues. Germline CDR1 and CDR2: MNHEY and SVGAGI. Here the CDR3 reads CASSYFQTGDIQYF. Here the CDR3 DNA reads TGTGCCAGCAGTTACTTTCAGACAGGGGACATTCAGTACTTC.

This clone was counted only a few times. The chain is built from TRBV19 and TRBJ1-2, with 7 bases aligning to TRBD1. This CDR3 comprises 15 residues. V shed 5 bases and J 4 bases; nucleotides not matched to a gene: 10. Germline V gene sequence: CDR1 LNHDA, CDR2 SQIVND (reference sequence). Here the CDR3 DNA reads TGTGCCAGTAGTGAATCTTGGTGGGACAGCTATGGCTACACCTTC. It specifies CASSESWWDSYGYTF.

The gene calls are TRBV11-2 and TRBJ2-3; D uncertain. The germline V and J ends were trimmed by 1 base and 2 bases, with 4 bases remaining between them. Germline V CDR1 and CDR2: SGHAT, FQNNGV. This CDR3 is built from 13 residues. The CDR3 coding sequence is TGTGCCAGCAGCTTAGTCAACACAGATACGCAGTATTTT. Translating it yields CASSLVNTDTQYF.

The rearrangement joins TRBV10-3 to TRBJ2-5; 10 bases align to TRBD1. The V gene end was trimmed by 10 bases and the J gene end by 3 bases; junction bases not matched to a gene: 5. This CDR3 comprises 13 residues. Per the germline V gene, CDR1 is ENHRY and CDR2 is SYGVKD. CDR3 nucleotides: TGTGCCACCGCCGGGACAGGGGAAGAGACCCAGTACTTC. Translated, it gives CATAGTGEETQYF.

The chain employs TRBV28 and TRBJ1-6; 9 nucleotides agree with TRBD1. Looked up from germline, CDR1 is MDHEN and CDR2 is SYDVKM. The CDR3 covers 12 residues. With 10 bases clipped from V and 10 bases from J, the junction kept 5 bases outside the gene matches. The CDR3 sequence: CAITGGFSPLHF. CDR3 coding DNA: TGTGCCATAACAGGGGGCTTCTCACCCCTCCACTTT.

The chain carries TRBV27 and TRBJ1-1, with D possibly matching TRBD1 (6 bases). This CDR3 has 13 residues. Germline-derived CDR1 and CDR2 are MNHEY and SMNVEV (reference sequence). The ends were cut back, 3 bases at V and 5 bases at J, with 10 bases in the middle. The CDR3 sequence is CASSLQGWTEAFF. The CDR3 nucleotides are TGTGCCAGCAGTTTGCAGGGGTGGACTGAAGCTTTCTTT.

CDR3 in amino acids: CASSLASGGPGNTIYF. The CDR3 DNA is TGTGCCAGCAGCCTAGCTTCGGGGGGGCCTGGAAACACCATATATTTT. This chain connects TRBV3-1 (or the pseudogene TRBV3-2) to TRBJ1-3; D is perhaps TRBD1 (6 bases). Germline V CDR1 and CDR2: LGHDT, YNNKEL (reference sequence). With 4 bases removed from V and 2 bases from J, the gap between germline ends came to 15 bases. This CDR3 has 16 amino acids.

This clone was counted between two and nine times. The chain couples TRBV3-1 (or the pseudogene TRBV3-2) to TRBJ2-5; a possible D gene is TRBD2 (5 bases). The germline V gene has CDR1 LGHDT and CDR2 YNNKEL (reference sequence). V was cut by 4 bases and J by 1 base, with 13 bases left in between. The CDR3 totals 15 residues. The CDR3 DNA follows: TGTGCCAGCAGCCCCGGAGGAAGTATCCAAGAGACCCAGTACTTC. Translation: CASSPGGSIQETQYF.

CDR3 bases: TGTGCCAGCAGCGGAAGGGGCGCGAACACCGGGGAGCTGTTTTTT. This sequence encodes CASSGRGANTGELFF. This chain links TRBV9 with TRBJ2-2, with a weak D call TRBD1 (5 bases). CDR3 length: 15 amino acids. V lost 3 bases, J lost 0 bases, and 9 bases lay in between. The germline CDR1 and CDR2 sequences are SGDLS and YYNGEE.

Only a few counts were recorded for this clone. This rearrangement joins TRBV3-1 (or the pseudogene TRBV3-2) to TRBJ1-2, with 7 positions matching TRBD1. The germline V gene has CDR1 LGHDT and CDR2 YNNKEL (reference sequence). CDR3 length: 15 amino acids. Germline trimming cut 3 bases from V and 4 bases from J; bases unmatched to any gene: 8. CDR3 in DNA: TGTGCCAGCAGCCATAGACAGGGAGCAGTCTATGGCTACACCTTC. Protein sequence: CASSHRQGAVYGYTF.

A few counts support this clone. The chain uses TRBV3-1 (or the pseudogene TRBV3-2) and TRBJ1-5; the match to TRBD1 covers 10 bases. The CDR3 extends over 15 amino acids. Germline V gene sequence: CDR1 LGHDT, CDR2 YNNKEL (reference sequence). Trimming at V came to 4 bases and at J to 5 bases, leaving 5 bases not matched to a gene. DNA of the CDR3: TGTGCCAGCAGCCGTGGGACAGGGGAGTATCAGCCCCAGCATTTT. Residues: CASSRGTGEYQPQHF.

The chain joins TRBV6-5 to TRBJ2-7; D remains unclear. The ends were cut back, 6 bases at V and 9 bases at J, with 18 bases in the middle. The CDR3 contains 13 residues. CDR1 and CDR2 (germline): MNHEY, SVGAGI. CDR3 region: CASRPAALEVQYF. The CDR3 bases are TGTGCCAGCAGGCCAGCCGCTCTAGAGGTGCAGTACTTC.